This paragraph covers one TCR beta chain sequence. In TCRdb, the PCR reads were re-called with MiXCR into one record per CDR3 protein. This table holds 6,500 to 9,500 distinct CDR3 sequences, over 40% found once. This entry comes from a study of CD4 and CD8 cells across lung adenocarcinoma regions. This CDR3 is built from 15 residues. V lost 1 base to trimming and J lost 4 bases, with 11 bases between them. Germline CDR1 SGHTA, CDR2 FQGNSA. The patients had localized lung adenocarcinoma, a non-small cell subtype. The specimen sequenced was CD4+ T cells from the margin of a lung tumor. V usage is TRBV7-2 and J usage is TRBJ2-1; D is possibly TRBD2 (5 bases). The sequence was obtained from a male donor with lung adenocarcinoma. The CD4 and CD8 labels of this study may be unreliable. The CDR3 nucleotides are TGTGCCAGCAGCTTAGGGCTAGCCCCGTACAATGAGCAGTTCTTC. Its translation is CASSLGLAPYNEQFF.